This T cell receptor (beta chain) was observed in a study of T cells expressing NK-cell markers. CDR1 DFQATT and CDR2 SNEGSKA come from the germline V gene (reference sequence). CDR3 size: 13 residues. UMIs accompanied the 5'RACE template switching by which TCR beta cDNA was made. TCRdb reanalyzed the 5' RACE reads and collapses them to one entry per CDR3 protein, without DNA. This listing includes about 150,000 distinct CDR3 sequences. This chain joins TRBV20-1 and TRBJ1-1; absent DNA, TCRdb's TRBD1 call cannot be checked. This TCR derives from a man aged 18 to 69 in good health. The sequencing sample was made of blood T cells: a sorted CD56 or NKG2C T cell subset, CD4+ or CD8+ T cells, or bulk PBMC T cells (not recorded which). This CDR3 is CSARDRGRTEAFF.